This T cell receptor (beta chain) was retrieved from a study of a mutant IDH1 vaccine in newly diagnosed glioma. About the study: Once 4-6 weeks had passed after radiotherapy alone, vaccination started, or it started with temozolomide cycles. Patients' prior therapy spanned radiotherapy, temozolomide, or both; most underwent both. Study-level points and caveats: Pseudoprogression apparently lacked any relation to changes in top peripheral T cell clonotypes. A vaccine-induced immune response developed in around 92% of the patients.

This clone appeared once. Antigen: not known. The CDR3 is made up of 20 amino acids. The junction had 22 bases not matched to a gene; V was cut back by 5 bases and J by 4 bases. Germline CDR1 and CDR2: LNHNV and YYDKDF (reference sequence). The method was immunoSEQ multiplex PCR; TCRdb's version includes in-frame clones alone and lacks a portion of them. The sample yields some 61,000 clones, less than 90% seen once. Time point meaning: week 35, safety follow-up. Doses of 300 ug of mutant IDH1 20-mer peptide were given with topical imiquimod. The chain has TRBV15 and TRBJ1-1, with 10 positions matching TRBD1. The sequenced sample was PBMCs, obtained from a glioma patient whose treatment included an IDH1 peptide vaccine. This receptor was taken from a man aged 18 to 29 with glioma. The CDR3 region has the DNA TGTGCCACCAGCCCATCCGGGACAGGGGCCATCGCGGGTAGGAGCACTGAAGCTTTCTTT. Residues: CATSPSGTGAIAGRSTEAFF.